This T cell receptor beta chain was sequenced for a study of T cells in Graves' hyperthyroidism and ophthalmopathy. CDR3 length: 16 amino acids. The V end lost 5 bases, the J end lost 0 bases, and 11 bases lay between the germline ends. The germline V gene has CDR1 MNHNS and CDR2 SASEGT. The CDR3 regions of TCR beta were amplified from RNA transcripts. The HTBI primer set was used in a first-round RT-PCR of the TCR CDR3. MiXCR, applied by TCRdb to the multiplex PCR reads, yields one record per CDR3 protein. The sample carries hundreds of thousands of distinct CDR3 sequences, 15% to 18% recorded once. This clonotype was detected a few times.

Sequencing was carried out using blood. The TCR sequence derives from a woman aged 18-29 years with Graves' hyperthyroidism. The chain employs TRBV6-1 and TRBJ2-6, with D unclear. The DNA for the CDR3 is TGTGCCAGCAGTCGAGATCGGTTCTCTGGGGCCAACGTCCTGACTTTC. Translating gives CASSRDRFSGANVLTF.